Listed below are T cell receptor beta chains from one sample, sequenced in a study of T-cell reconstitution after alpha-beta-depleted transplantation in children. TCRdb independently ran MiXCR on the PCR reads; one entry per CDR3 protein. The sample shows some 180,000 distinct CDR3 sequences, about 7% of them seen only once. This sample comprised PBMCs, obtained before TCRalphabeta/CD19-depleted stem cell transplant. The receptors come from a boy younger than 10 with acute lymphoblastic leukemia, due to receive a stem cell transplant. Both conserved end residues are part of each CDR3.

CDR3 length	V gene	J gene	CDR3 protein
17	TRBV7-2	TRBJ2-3	CASSPHLPRVSTDTQYF
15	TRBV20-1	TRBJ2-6	CSADRIDSGANVLTF
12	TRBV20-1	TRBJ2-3	CSASQGPDTQYF
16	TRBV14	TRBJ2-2	CASSPLAGVGTGELFF
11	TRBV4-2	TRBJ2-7	CASGAGLEQYF
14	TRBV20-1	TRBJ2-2	CSARVAGYTGELFF
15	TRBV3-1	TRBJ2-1	CASSQSDVSYNEQFF
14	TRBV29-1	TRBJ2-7	CSVTLPGLTYEQYF
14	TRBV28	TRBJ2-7	CASLSGTGGHEQYF
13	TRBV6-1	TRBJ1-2	CATWQGPTNGYTF
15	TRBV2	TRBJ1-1	CASSGTGGRSTEAFF
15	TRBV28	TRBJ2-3	CASRIPQGAADTQYF
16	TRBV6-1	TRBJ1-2	CASSPQVWGTNYGYTF
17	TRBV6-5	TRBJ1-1	CASSPSDVGTMNTEAFF
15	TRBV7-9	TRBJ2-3	CASSSQGQPPDTQYF
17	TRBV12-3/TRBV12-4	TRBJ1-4	CASSPGTGRSTNEKLFF
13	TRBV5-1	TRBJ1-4	CASSLVPVGKLFF
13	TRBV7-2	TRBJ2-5	CASNFGTRETQYF
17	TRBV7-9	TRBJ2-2	CASSHLDRGVRTGELFF
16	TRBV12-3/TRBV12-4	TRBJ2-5	CASSRAGTGGQETQYF
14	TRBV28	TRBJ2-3	CASGSRDAADTQYF
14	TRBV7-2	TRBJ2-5	CASSLAWGRETQYF
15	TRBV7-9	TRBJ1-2	CASGYSTGYRYGYTF
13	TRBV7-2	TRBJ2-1	CASSLGGGNEQFF
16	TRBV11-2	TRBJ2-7	CASSLVKRTGTYEQYF
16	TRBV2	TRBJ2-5	CASSPRDSVYQETQYF
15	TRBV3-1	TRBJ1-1	CASSASTAGLTEAFF
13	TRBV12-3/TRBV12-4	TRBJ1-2	CASSLGGNYGYTF
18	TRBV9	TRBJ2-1	CASSVGYKRGVRNNEQFF
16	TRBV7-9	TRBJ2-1	CASSLGVGLAYNEQFF
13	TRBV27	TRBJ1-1	CASSFLANTEAFF
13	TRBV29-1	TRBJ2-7	CSVATGQGYEQYF
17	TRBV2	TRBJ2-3	CASTGLRQGVSTDTQYF
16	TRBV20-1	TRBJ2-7	CSARPPGVGYRYEQYF
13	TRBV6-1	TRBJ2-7	CASRNSGSYEQYF
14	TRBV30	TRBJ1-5	CAWSSNRGWQPQHF
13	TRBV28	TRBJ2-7	CASSLAPFYEQYF
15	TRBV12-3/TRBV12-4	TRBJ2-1	CASSLGRLLYNEQFF
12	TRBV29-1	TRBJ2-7	CSVTGNAYEQYF
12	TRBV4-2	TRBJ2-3	CASGPGADTQYF
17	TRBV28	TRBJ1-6	CASKEGTGSSYNSPLHF
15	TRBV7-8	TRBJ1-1	CASRENRDRNTEAFF
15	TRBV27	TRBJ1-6	CASTSDRGRNSPLHF
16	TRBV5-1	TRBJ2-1	CASSLTGTRVYNEQFF
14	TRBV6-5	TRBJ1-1	CASRYSRGGTEAFF
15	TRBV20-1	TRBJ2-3	CSARDISKNTDTQYF
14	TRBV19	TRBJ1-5	CASRRTASNQPQHF
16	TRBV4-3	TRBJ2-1	CASSQVGGGSYNEQFF
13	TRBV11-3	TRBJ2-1	CASSPRGDNEQFF
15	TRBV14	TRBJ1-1	CASSQADRGILEAFF
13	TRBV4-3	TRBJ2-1	CASSQATRNEQFF
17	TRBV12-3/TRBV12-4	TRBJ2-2	CASRISAPGVRTGELFF
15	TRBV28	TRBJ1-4	CASTRGGRGHEKLFF
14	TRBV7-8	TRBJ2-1	CASSLSSPRNEQFF
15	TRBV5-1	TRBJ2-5	CASSTGTGGLETQYF